These 5 T cell receptor beta chains were sequenced from one sample in a study of control samples from healthy donors and cancer patients. TCRdb keeps only in-frame clones here, not all; method: immunoSEQ multiplex PCR. The sample has tens of thousands of clones, roughly 87% seen once; the top ten hold less than 5%. Sequenced: formalin-fixed, paraffin-embedded tissue. The receptors shown here come from a female donor with melanoma.

This clone has a single count. The chain combines TRBV6-1 with TRBJ1-1; 11 bases are a match to TRBD1. The trim removed 1 base at V and 3 bases at J, leaving 16 bases unmatched. Germline CDR1 is MNHNS and CDR2 is SASEGT. The CDR3 length is 20 residues. DNA for the CDR3: TGTGCCAGCAGTGAAGGTTGGACAGGGGGCGAGGTGAGTCGGGACACTGAAGCTTTCTTT. This encodes CASSEGWTGGEVSRDTEAFF.

This clone has just one count. This chain links TRBV7-2 with TRBJ1-2; D is ambiguous. Germline assignment: CDR1 SGHTA and CDR2 FQGNSA. Trimming stripped 5 bases from V and 8 bases from J, with 12 bases between. The CDR3 covers 12 residues. The CDR3 nucleotides read TGTGCCAGCAGCCCCCAGGTGAGGGGCTACACCTTC. Translation gives CASSPQVRGYTF.

The CDR3 here is CASSPDREQAFF. The CDR3 DNA sequence: TGTGCCAGCTCACCGGACAGGGAGCAAGCTTTCTTT. The rearrangement links TRBV18 to TRBJ1-1; 8 bases match TRBD1. The V segment lost 3 bases and the J segment 9 bases; nucleotides outside the gene matches: 3. CDR1 and CDR2 (germline): KGHSH, LQKENI. The CDR3 is made up of 12 amino acids.

The chain couples TRBV19 to TRBJ1-2; weak D call: TRBD1 (6 bases). V shed 4 bases and J shed 5 bases, with 11 bases lying between them. Germline CDR1 is LNHDA and CDR2 is SQIVND (reference sequence). The CDR3 runs to 13 residues. In nucleotides, the CDR3 is TGTGCCAGTAGTAACGACAGGCTGTATGGCTACACCTTC. Amino acids: CASSNDRLYGYTF.

As DNA, the CDR3 is TGTGCCAGCAGCTCTACCGGACTAGCGGGAAGTCGGAATGAGCAGTTCTTC. It codes for CASSSTGLAGSRNEQFF. The V call is TRBV7-9, the J call TRBJ2-1; TRBD2 agrees at 12 bases. From germline, CDR1 is SEHNR and CDR2 FQNEAQ (reference sequence). CDR3 length: 17 residues. J lost 7 bases, V lost 4 bases, and 11 bases had no gene match.